This entry lists 22 T cell receptor beta chains sequenced from one sample in a study of T cell changes during pregnancy in multiple sclerosis (dated by TCRdb to the late 2010s). Libraries were built with the immunoSEQ multiplex PCR assay. TCRdb retrieved this table from immuneACCESS and kept in-frame rearrangements only. Not all clones are present; in checked studies, unresolved V genes account for under half, and no reason is known for the remainder. A total of roughly 42,000 clones appear in this sample, around 92% of them only once. The ten top clones hold about 0.51% of the sample. The sample in question was CD4+ T cells from peripheral blood mononuclear cells, obtained in the second trimester of pregnancy. The receptor set was obtained from a female donor in good health, enrolled as a control in a pregnancy study.

The CDR3 protein is CASGTLAGPFSTQYF. The CDR3 bases are TGTGCCAGCGGGACTCTAGCGGGTCCCTTCTCCACGCAGTATTTT. The chain has TRBV6-4 and TRBJ2-3; TRBD2 agrees at 8 bases. The length of the CDR3 is 15 residues. From germline, CDR1 is MRHNA and CDR2 SNTAGT. With 8 bases clipped from V and 9 bases from J, the junction kept 16 bases outside the gene matches.

J is TRBJ1-2 and V is TRBV6-1, with D possibly matching TRBD1 (6 bases). The V and J ends lost 2 bases and 4 bases respectively, with 26 bases between them. The germline gives CDR1 MNHNS, CDR2 SASEGT. This CDR3 contains 19 residues. CDR3 residues: CASSEWGRFKTGSTYGYTF. In DNA form, the CDR3 reads TGTGCCAGCAGTGAATGGGGCCGGTTTAAGACAGGTTCGACCTATGGCTACACCTTC.

The gene calls are TRBV27 and TRBJ1-1, with D maybe TRBD1 (5 bases). The V and J ends lost 3 bases and 7 bases respectively, with 12 bases between them. CDR3 length: 13 amino acids. Germline V CDR1 and CDR2: MNHEY, SMNVEV (reference sequence). CDR3 amino acids: CASSLGRDFEAFF. The CDR3 coding sequence is TGTGCCAGCAGTTTGGGCAGGGACTTTGAAGCTTTCTTT.

The V gene is TRBV7-2, the J gene TRBJ1-2; no reliable D call. V lost 4 bases to trimming and J lost 0 bases, with 15 bases between them. Germline V gives CDR1 SGHTA, CDR2 FQGNSA. The CDR3 covers 16 residues. The CDR3 reads CASSSAGSAANYGYTF. DNA for the CDR3: TGTGCCAGCAGCTCCGCGGGGTCGGCGGCTAACTATGGCTACACCTTC.

This chain links TRBV6-5 with TRBJ2-7, with D possibly being TRBD1 (6 bases). The CDR3 length is 15 residues. Germline loops: CDR1 MNHEY, CDR2 SVGAGI. V was shortened by 5 bases and J by 5 bases, with 19 bases between the two germline ends. CDR3 in DNA: TGTGCCAGCAGTCCCCCAGGGGTCGGCATCCACGAGCAGTACTTC. Its translation is CASSPPGVGIHEQYF.

V gene TRBV5-1 combines with J gene TRBJ2-5; 9 bases are shared with TRBD2. CDR3 size: 15 residues. The germline CDR1 and CDR2 sequences are SGHRS and YFSETQ. Trimming removed 2 bases from V and 7 bases from J; junction bases left unmatched: 9. The CDR3 DNA is TGCGCCAGCAGCTTAGCGGGGGGCATGAGGGGGACCCAGTACTTC. This codes for CASSLAGGMRGTQYF.

The chain combines TRBV7-9 with TRBJ2-4; TRBD1 matches at 8 bases. Germline V gene sequence: CDR1 SEHNR, CDR2 FQNEAQ (reference sequence). V gave up 4 bases and J gave up 0 bases; unmatched junction bases: 5. This CDR3 is built from 16 residues. DNA for the CDR3: TGTGCCAGCAGCTCCGGACAGGGACTAGCCAAAAACATTCAGTACTTC. The encoded protein is CASSSGQGLAKNIQYF. Full variable domain (rest looked up from reference TRBV7-9 and TRBJ2-4): DTGVSQNPRHKITKRGQNVTFRCDPISEHNRLYWYRQTLGQGPEFLTYFQNEAQLEKSRLLSDRFSAERPKGSFSTLEIQRTEQGDSAMYLCASSSGQGLAKNIQYFGAGTRLSVL.

The CDR3 DNA reads TGTGCCAGCAGGACCCTTTCTCTGGGGGCGAACACCATATATTTT. It specifies CASRTLSLGANTIYF. This chain joins TRBV6-5 and TRBJ1-3; maybe TRBD1 (6 bases). V gave up 6 bases and J gave up 7 bases, with 19 bases separating them. This CDR3 region has 15 residues. Germline lookup yields CDR1 MNHEY and CDR2 SVGAGI.

V usage is TRBV10-3 and J usage is TRBJ1-1; 9 bases map to TRBD1. This CDR3 is built from 15 residues. CDR1 and CDR2 (germline): ENHRY, SYGVKD. The junction had 5 bases not matched to a gene; V was cut back by 5 bases and J by 1 base. CDR3 DNA sequence: TGTGCCATCAGTTCGACAGGGGGTGGGAACACTGAAGCTTTCTTT. This codes for CAISSTGGGNTEAFF.

The chain recombines TRBV5-6 with TRBJ2-5; TRBD2 aligns across 10 bases. Judging by the DNA end, TRBJ2-7 fits better; the J call may be wrong. This CDR3 contains 14 residues. Germline lookup yields CDR1 SGHDT and CDR2 YYEEEE. Here the CDR3 reads CASSFLAGDGEQYF. The CDR3 bases are TGTGCCAGCAGCTTCCTAGCGGGAGACGGCGAGCAGTACTTC.

The chain links TRBV18 to TRBJ2-7; D remains unclear. The CDR3 is 13 amino acids. Germline assignment: CDR1 KGHSH and CDR2 LQKENI. The V end lost 6 bases, the J end lost 2 bases, and 11 bases lay between the germline ends. The CDR3 sequence: CASSLLRTYEQYF. The CDR3, as DNA: TGTGCCAGCTCCCTACTCCGAACCTACGAGCAGTACTTC.

This rearrangement joins TRBV9 to TRBJ2-2, with TRBD2 identical over 8 bases. The germline gives CDR1 SGDLS, CDR2 YYNGEE. Trimming removed 0 bases from V and 3 bases from J; junction bases left unmatched: 7. The CDR3 totals 17 residues. The CDR3 protein is CASSVGPGGAYTGELFF. CDR3 DNA sequence: TGTGCCAGCAGCGTAGGACCCGGGGGGGCGTACACCGGGGAGCTGTTTTTT.

V gene TRBV30 combines with J gene TRBJ2-2; D gene unclear. V was clipped by 4 bases and J by 6 bases, with 18 bases between them. Looked up from germline, CDR1 is GTSNPN and CDR2 is SVGIG (reference sequence). The CDR3 has 15 residues. This chain's CDR3 is CAWTPHYTFAGELFF. DNA for the CDR3: TGTGCCTGGACTCCCCATTACACCTTTGCCGGGGAGCTGTTTTTT. Supplemented by reference TRBV30 and TRBJ2-2, the full variable domain reads SQTIHQWPATLVQPVGSPLSLECTVEGTSNPNLYWYRQAAGRGLQLLFYSVGIGQISSEVPQNLSASRPQDRQFILSSKKLLLSDSGFYLCAWTPHYTFAGELFFGEGSRLTVL.

The chain uses TRBV5-4 and TRBJ1-2; 7 nucleotides line up with TRBD1. V trimming: 2 bases; J trimming: 8 bases; junction bases outside the gene matches: 6. CDR1 and CDR2 from the germline V gene are SGHNT and YYREEE (reference sequence). The CDR3 loop spans 13 amino acids. CDR3 protein: CASSLKGAGGYTF. As DNA, the CDR3 is TGTGCCAGCAGCTTAAAGGGGGCGGGGGGCTACACCTTC.

The chain joins TRBV2 to TRBJ2-7, with TRBD1 matching 9 bases. Germline V gene lookup returns CDR1 SNHLY and CDR2 FYNNEI. The CDR3 totals 14 residues. V was pared by 7 bases and J by 3 bases, with 7 bases of the junction left unmatched. The CDR3 DNA follows: TGTGCCAGCACCCCACGGGACAGGGTCTACGAGCAGTACTTC. Translated, it gives CASTPRDRVYEQYF.

This chain links TRBV5-4 with TRBJ1-1, with D possibly TRBD1 on 5 matching bases. Germline CDR1 and CDR2: SGHNT and YYREEE (reference sequence). V lost 0 bases and J 4 bases, leaving 10 bases between the germline ends. This CDR3 region has 14 residues. CDR3 bases: TGTGCCAGCAGCTTGGTTCCGGGGGTCACTGAAGCTTTCTTT. Translated, it gives CASSLVPGVTEAFF.

By share, this clone counts as medium-sized. V and J are TRBV2 and TRBJ2-7, with D perhaps matching TRBD1 (5 bases). The CDR3 covers 13 residues. In germline, CDR1 is SNHLY, CDR2 FYNNEI. With 4 bases removed from V and 1 base from J, the gap between germline ends came to 8 bases. The CDR3: CASSVPGSYEQYF. The CDR3 DNA sequence: TGTGCCAGCAGTGTGCCAGGGTCCTACGAGCAGTACTTC.

CDR3 bases: TGTGCCAGCAGCACCCGGACAGGGGGCTATGGCTACACCTTC. This gives the protein CASSTRTGGYGYTF. The gene calls are TRBV7-2 and TRBJ1-2, with 10 bases that match TRBD1. This CDR3 has 14 residues. Unmatched junction bases numbered 4, after V lost 5 bases and J lost 4 bases. Germline V gives CDR1 SGHTA, CDR2 FQGNSA.

The chain recombines TRBV7-8 with TRBJ2-5, with TRBD1 matching 8 bases. V lost 4 bases, J lost 4 bases, and 5 bases stayed unmatched. There are 14 residues in the CDR3. Germline CDR1 and CDR2: SGHVS and FQNEAQ. The CDR3 coding sequence is TGTGCCAGCAGCTACCGACAGGGGCCAGAGACCCAGTACTTC. Encoded protein: CASSYRQGPETQYF.

The chain combines TRBV11-2 with TRBJ2-2; 7 nucleotides align to TRBD2. V lost 7 bases and J lost 7; bases outside the gene matches: 12. The length of the CDR3 is 15 residues. Germline V gene lookup returns CDR1 SGHAT and CDR2 FQNNGV. The CDR3 DNA reads TGTGCCAGCATGGGGACGGGGGGTAGGAACGGGGAGCTGTTTTTT. This translates into CASMGTGGRNGELFF. Full variable domain (missing parts from reference TRBV11-2 and TRBJ2-2): EAGVAQSPRYKIIEKRQSVAFWCNPISGHATLYWYQQILGQGPKLLIQFQNNGVVDDSQLPKDRFSAERLKGVDSTLKIQPAKLEDSAVYLCASMGTGGRNGELFFGEGSRLTVL.

This clone was detected only once. This chain uses TRBV7-6 with TRBJ1-2; TRBD1 is a possible D gene (5 bases). V lost 5 bases and J lost 8, with 18 bases in between. Germline V CDR1 and CDR2: SGHVS, FNYEAQ. This CDR3 has 14 amino acids. CDR3 in amino acids: CASSPRGRAEGYTF. CDR3 DNA sequence: TGTGCCAGCAGCCCCCGAGGCAGGGCTGAAGGCTACACCTTC.

V and J are TRBV28 and TRBJ2-7, with 8 bases identical to TRBD1. CDR1 and CDR2 from the germline V gene are MDHEN and SYDVKM. The CDR3 contains 15 residues. Germline trimming cut 4 bases from V and 5 bases from J; bases unmatched to any gene: 10. The CDR3 sequence: CASSSPADRADEQYF. The CDR3 nucleotides are TGTGCCAGCAGTTCCCCAGCGGACAGGGCGGACGAGCAGTACTTC.